This TCR beta chain was sequenced for a study of control samples from healthy donors and cancer patients. Here immunoSEQ multiplex PCR was the method, and the copy in TCRdb shows in-frame clones only, minus some. The repertoire holds 160,000 or so clones, with around 94% as singletons. CDR1 and CDR2 (germline): SEHNR, FQNEAQ (reference sequence). J gave up 1 base and V 5 bases, and 3 bases lay outside the gene matches. CDR3 length: 14 residues. The sample consisted of PBMCs. The rearrangement uses TRBV7-9 and TRBJ2-5; 8 nucleotides align to TRBD2. The TCR was taken from a man aged 55 to 70 with colorectal cancer. In DNA, the CDR3 is TGTGCCAGCAGCAGCACTAGCGGCCAAGAGACCCAGTACTTC. Translation: CASSSTSGQETQYF.